This T cell receptor (beta chain) derives from a study of T cells after yellow fever vaccination (dated by TCRdb to the late 2010s). Notes on the research overall: The SMART-Seq v4 Ultra Low Input RNA kit was used to prepare libraries from fractions with low cell numbers. Bulk TCR alpha and beta repertoires were sequenced longitudinally to track T-cell clones before and after primary and booster YFV17D yellow fever vaccination. Two healthy male donors made up the cohort, one aged 18 to 29 years and the other aged 30 to 39 years. Bulk PBMC replicates and cell subsets were isolated from blood drawn at multiple timepoints before and after both primary and secondary immunization.

TCRdb records Illumina NovaSeq 6000 as the sequencer. Synthesis of TCR cDNA relied on 5'RACE template switching, a step that introduced a universal primer site along with unique molecular identifiers. Priming of cDNA synthesis was performed from both the TCR alpha and TCR beta constant segments. Library amplification used two PCR steps, and the second PCR step added sample barcodes and sequencing adapters. Sequencing of the libraries was done on either Illumina HiSeq 2500 (2x100 bp) or NovaSeq (2x150 bp). The source study handled its data this way. Demultiplexing of reads and collapsing into UMI consensus sequences were performed with MIGEC, and V(D)J alignment was carried out with MiXCR. Vaccine-responding clonotypes were defined with edgeR using replicate PBMC samples, requiring FDR below 0.01 and a log2 fold change above 5 up to day 15. Bulk clonotypes were assigned CD4 or CD8 identity according to which sequenced CD4 or CD8 repertoire held them at higher abundance. TCRdb passed the public sequencing reads through fastp at Q25 and MiXCR, retaining productive beta sequences. Identical CDR3 protein sequences are pooled into one entry, listed with their most common genes and DNA. None of the V and J calls come from the authors' own analysis; TCRdb made them. The sample table contains hundreds of thousands of distinct CDR3 sequences; only one count was recorded for over 15% of them. Roughly 19% of the sample lies in the top ten.

The junction shows trimming of 0 bases on V and 3 bases on J, and the gene matches do not reach 5 bases of it. Spanning cysteine to phenylalanine, the CDR3 consists of 16 amino acids. Only the CDR3 DNA is retained, 48 bases long and in frame from the first base. The label giving this sample's treatment or condition can be read as: live attenuated yellow fever vaccine strain. At each blood-draw timepoint, two biological replicates of bulk PBMCs were obtained. PBMCs were isolated from peripheral blood using a standard Ficoll-Paque protocol. TriZol was used to extract RNA from bulk PBMCs, from CD4 and CD8 fractions, and from dextramer-positive and dextramer-negative fractions. Results and caveats for the whole study, not just this receptor: Computational filtering was needed because FACS-sorted repertoires could contain abundant contaminating clonotypes from the bulk population. Because the study included only two donors, the extent to which the findings can be generalized is limited. Compared with the primary T-cell response, the secondary T-cell response was weaker but faster, peaking on day 5 rather than day 15. Most clones expanded after primary vaccination (approximately 96% of CD4 and 70% to 90% of CD8) were re-detected after the booster, suggesting that broad memory maintenance occurred. A small share of clonotypes occurred in both CD4 and CD8 compartments, likely arising from convergent recombination.

A note on this clonotype: The antigen this receptor binds is unknown. No per-base quality is available; no much larger clone lies one base away.

In this chain, TRBV23-1 is recombined with TRBJ1-1, and TRBD1 aligns with 9 junction nucleotides. TRBV23-1 is an open reading frame whose function is uncertain. The source was PBMCs, collected before the yellow fever booster vaccination. The clonotype comes from a man between 18 and 35 years old who received the YFV17D yellow fever vaccine. The DNA reads TGCGCCAGCAGTCAATCATCCGGGACAGGGTACACTGAAGCTTTCTTT. Its protein is CASSQSSGTGYTEAFF.